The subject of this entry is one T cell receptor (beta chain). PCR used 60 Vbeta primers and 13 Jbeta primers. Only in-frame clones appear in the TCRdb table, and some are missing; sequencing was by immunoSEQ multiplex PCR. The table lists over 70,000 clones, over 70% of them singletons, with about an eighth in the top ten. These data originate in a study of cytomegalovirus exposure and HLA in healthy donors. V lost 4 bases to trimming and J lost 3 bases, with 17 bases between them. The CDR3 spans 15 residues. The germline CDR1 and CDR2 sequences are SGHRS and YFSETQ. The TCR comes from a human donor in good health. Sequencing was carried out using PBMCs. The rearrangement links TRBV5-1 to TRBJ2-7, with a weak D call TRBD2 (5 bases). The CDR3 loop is CASSASPGVIYEQYF. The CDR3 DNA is TGCGCCAGCAGCGCCTCCCCCGGGGTAATCTACGAGCAGTACTTC.